This T cell receptor (beta chain) was observed in a study of T cell repertoires in cytomegalovirus infection. Across the whole study: An indication of both CMV infection and matching HLA type came from public TCR beta signatures. Overall study results and limits: Predominance within the ex vivo response was attributable to HLA-C-restricted CMV-specific TCR beta clonotypes. Cumulative frequency of public TCR beta families picked out carriers of CMV plus the relevant HLA.

TCRdb reprocessed the reads with MiXCR, giving one entry per CDR3 protein. The table shows under 200,000 distinct CDR3 sequences, with over 15% occurring only once. On this clonotype: What it binds is not known.

Per germline, CDR1 SGHTA and CDR2 FQGNSA. V was pared by 2 bases and J by 5 bases, with 30 bases between. CDR3 length: 20 amino acids. The V gene is TRBV7-2, the J gene TRBJ1-1, with a possible D match to TRBD1 (6 bases). Input material: CD8+ T cells from PBMCs. The receptor comes from a human donor in good health (CMV status not recorded). Some clones in this sample may be carry-over from other donors' samples. CDR3 protein: CASSLLRALYRGAAGTEAFF. For the CDR3, the DNA is TGTGCCAGCAGCTTACTTAGGGCCCTATATCGGGGGGCTGCTGGGACTGAAGCTTTCTTT.